A single sample is the source of the 29 T cell receptor beta chains below, sequenced in a study of blood T cell repertoires in COVID-19. Libraries were prepared by immunoSEQ multiplex PCR; TCRdb keeps only in-frame clonotypes and omits some of them. The sample includes about 130,000 clones, about 85% of them seen just once. The sequencing input was peripheral blood. These receptors were obtained from a man aged 35-49 years with active or convalescent COVID-19.

The chain couples TRBV7-2 to TRBJ2-7; weak D call: TRBD2 (7 bases). Trimming took 5 bases from V and 5 from J, leaving 19 bases between them. The CDR3 contains 15 residues. Looked up from germline, CDR1 is SGHTA and CDR2 is FQGNSA. The CDR3 sequence is CASSIAGASGDEQYF. In DNA form, the CDR3 reads TGTGCCAGCAGCATCGCGGGGGCCTCCGGGGACGAGCAGTACTTC.

This clone has only one observation. This chain links TRBV5-6 with TRBJ2-3, with 7 positions matching TRBD2. V lost 6 bases to trimming and J lost 0 bases; unmatched junction nucleotides: 13. The CDR3 length is 17 residues. Germline values: CDR1 SGHDT, CDR2 YYEEEE. CDR3 nucleotides: TGTGCCAGCAACCCGCTTGAGCTAGCGGCTAGCACAGATACGCAGTATTTT. Translated: CASNPLELAASTDTQYF.

V gene TRBV6-5 combines with J gene TRBJ2-7; 8 positions agree with TRBD2. Germline loops: CDR1 MNHEY, CDR2 SVGAGI. There are 15 residues in the CDR3. With 7 bases clipped from V and 9 bases from J, the junction kept 17 bases outside the gene matches. DNA of the CDR3: TGTGCCAGCACCAAAAAGGGAGCGGGGGTTGACGGGCAGTACTTC. Its protein product is CASTKKGAGVDGQYF.

This clone has a single count. This chain uses TRBV2 with TRBJ1-6, with D possibly TRBD1 on 6 matching bases. Germline values: CDR1 SNHLY, CDR2 FYNNEI. This CDR3 is 15 amino acids long. Trimming cost V 3 bases and J 5 bases, with 11 bases left between them. CDR3 protein: CASSEMGADNSPLHF. The CDR3 DNA reads as TGTGCCAGCAGTGAGATGGGGGCAGATAATTCACCCCTCCACTTT.

This clone has only a few counts. The J gene is TRBJ1-2, the V gene TRBV9; 9 bases map to TRBD1. This CDR3 is built from 15 residues. The germline gives CDR1 SGDLS, CDR2 YYNGEE. Germline trimming cut 2 bases from V and 6 bases from J; bases unmatched to any gene: 8. The CDR3 spells CASSVTGGESNGYTF. CDR3 DNA sequence: TGTGCCAGCAGCGTCACAGGGGGCGAATCTAATGGCTACACCTTC.

The chain combines TRBV7-9 with TRBJ2-3; the D gene is possibly TRBD2 (7 bases). Trimming took off 6 bases at V and 4 bases at J, with 26 bases between the two ends. The germline gives CDR1 SEHNR, CDR2 FQNEAQ (reference sequence). The CDR3 consists of 18 residues. CDR3 loop: CASRFWGAGRITADTQYF. The CDR3 DNA reads as TGTGCCAGCAGGTTCTGGGGGGCCGGGAGGATCACAGCAGATACGCAGTATTTT.

This clone was detected ten times or more. V is TRBV4-3 and J is TRBJ2-1, with 8 bases fitting TRBD1. This CDR3 has 17 residues. V was pared by 0 bases and J by 3 bases, with 7 bases of the junction left unmatched. Germline values: CDR1 LGHNA, CDR2 YSLEER. The DNA for the CDR3 is TGCGCCAGCAGCCAAGATGGGGGTACAGGGGGCTACAATGAGCAGTTCTTC. This sequence encodes CASSQDGGTGGYNEQFF.

This chain joins TRBV9 and TRBJ1-1, with a weak D call TRBD1 (6 bases). The CDR3 totals 15 residues. Germline-derived CDR1 and CDR2 are SGDLS and YYNGEE. Trimming pared 6 bases from V and 3 bases from J, leaving 18 bases between. The CDR3 coding sequence is TGTGCCAGCAACAGAGGGGGGGCTACTCACACTGAAGCTTTCTTT. Protein sequence: CASNRGGATHTEAFF.

V gene TRBV6-5 combines with J gene TRBJ2-7; weak D call: TRBD1 (7 bases). V was pared by 5 bases and J by 4 bases, with 18 bases between. In germline, CDR1 is MNHEY, CDR2 SVGAGI. The CDR3 has 15 residues. The DNA of the CDR3 is TGTGCCAGCAGTCCCCGACAGGGAGGTCTGTACGAGCAGTACTTC. This codes for CASSPRQGGLYEQYF.

This clone has a handful of counts. The CDR3 loop is CAWSIGVEQYF. CDR3 nucleotide sequence: TGTGCCTGGAGTATAGGGGTCGAGCAGTACTTC. This chain links TRBV30 with TRBJ2-7; D might be TRBD1 (5 bases). V dropped 2 bases and J dropped 6 bases, with 8 bases sitting between them. CDR3 length: 11 residues. Germline V gene sequence: CDR1 GTSNPN, CDR2 SVGIG (reference sequence).

This chain links TRBV6-4 with TRBJ1-2, with D possibly TRBD1 on 5 matching bases. The CDR3 consists of 14 residues. Germline values: CDR1 MRHNA, CDR2 SNTAGT. Trimming shortened V by 3 bases and J by 4 bases, and 12 bases separated the two germline ends. CDR3 region: CASSDFQGRYGYTF. In nucleotides, the CDR3 is TGTGCCAGCAGTGATTTTCAGGGCCGCTATGGCTACACCTTC.

This chain uses TRBV29-1 with TRBJ2-6; the D gene is possibly TRBD2 (6 bases). Germline assignment: CDR1 SQVTM and CDR2 ANQGSEA. The V end lost 6 bases, the J end lost 0 bases, and 15 bases lay between the germline ends. CDR3 length: 16 residues. DNA of the CDR3: TGCAGCGTGACCGGGACTTCCAACTCTGGGGCCAACGTCCTGACTTTC. This encodes CSVTGTSNSGANVLTF.

V and J are TRBV2 and TRBJ1-2; weak D call: TRBD1 (5 bases). Looked up from germline, CDR1 is SNHLY and CDR2 is FYNNEI. The length of the CDR3 is 16 residues. V was pared by 10 bases and J by 2 bases, with 23 bases between. The CDR3, as DNA: TGTGCCACCCAGGGCGGGGGAGGACGGGGAAACTATGGCTACACCTTC. Amino acid sequence: CATQGGGGRGNYGYTF.

This clone has more than one count but fewer than ten. This chain connects TRBV2 to TRBJ1-5; D is uncertain. CDR1 SNHLY and CDR2 FYNNEI come from the germline V gene. This CDR3 region has 13 residues. The germline V and J ends were trimmed by 6 bases and 4 bases, with 10 bases remaining between them. The CDR3 bases are TGTGCCAGCAGGGTCCAGTATAATCAGCCCCAGCATTTT. Its translation is CASRVQYNQPQHF.

This chain links TRBV29-1 with TRBJ1-1; D is undetermined. The CDR3 extends over 13 amino acids. Between the trimmed V and J ends, which lost 4 bases and 7 bases, there was a span of 16 bases. Germline CDR1 and CDR2: SQVTM and ANQGSEA. The CDR3 is CSVGPRGGNEAFF. The DNA of the CDR3 is TGCAGCGTTGGGCCCCGGGGTGGGAATGAAGCTTTCTTT. Filled out from reference TRBV29-1 and TRBJ1-1, the complete variable domain reads SAVISQKPSRDICQRGTSLTIQCQVDSQVTMMFWYRQQPGQSLTLIATANQGSEATYESGFVIDKFPISRPNLTFSTLTVSNMSPEDSSIYLCSVGPRGGNEAFFGQGTRLTVV.

The chain joins TRBV27 to TRBJ2-7, with TRBD2 matching over 14 bases. Germline-derived CDR1 and CDR2 are MNHEY and SMNVEV (reference sequence). J was trimmed by 6 bases and V by 5 bases; bases with no gene match: 6. CDR3 length: 15 residues. The CDR3 spells CASSVGLAGGGEQYF. CDR3 DNA: TGTGCCAGCAGTGTCGGACTAGCGGGGGGAGGCGAGCAGTACTTC.

The chain links TRBV5-4 to TRBJ1-6; 7 bases map to TRBD1. This CDR3 has 15 residues. Germline CDR1 is SGHNT and CDR2 is YYREEE (reference sequence). With 2 bases clipped from V and 9 bases from J, the junction kept 8 bases outside the gene matches. The CDR3 region is CASSFDRALTSPLHF. CDR3 nucleotide sequence: TGTGCCAGCAGCTTCGACAGGGCTCTCACTTCACCCCTCCACTTT.

This chain links TRBV30 with TRBJ1-3; D might be TRBD1 (5 bases). The germline CDR1 and CDR2 sequences are GTSNPN and SVGIG (reference sequence). Trimming pared 5 bases from V and 0 bases from J, leaving 8 bases between. This CDR3 has 13 amino acids. The CDR3, as DNA: TGTGCCTGGGCTACAGGCTCTGGAAACACCATATATTTT. It is translated as CAWATGSGNTIYF.

The chain is built from TRBV27 and TRBJ2-1, with 8 bases fitting TRBD2. Germline V gene lookup returns CDR1 MNHEY and CDR2 SMNVEV (reference sequence). V lost 7 bases to trimming and J lost 8 bases; unmatched junction nucleotides: 13. This CDR3 region has 15 residues. Written as DNA, the CDR3 is TGTGCCAGCACCAAGGTCGGGGGGGCTACGGATGAGCAGTTCTTC. It is translated as CASTKVGGATDEQFF.

The rearrangement joins TRBV11-2 to TRBJ1-6; 7 bases are a match to TRBD1. The CDR3 covers 14 residues. Germline loops: CDR1 SGHAT, CDR2 FQNNGV. The trim removed 4 bases at V and 7 bases at J, leaving 4 bases unmatched. The CDR3 nucleotides are TGTGCCAGCAGCTCTAGGGACAGAAATTCACCCCTCCACTTT. Translated, it gives CASSSRDRNSPLHF. Based on the CDR3 plus reference TRBV11-2 and TRBJ1-6, the full variable domain is EAGVAQSPRYKIIEKRQSVAFWCNPISGHATLYWYQQILGQGPKLLIQFQNNGVVDDSQLPKDRFSAERLKGVDSTLKIQPAKLEDSAVYLCASSSRDRNSPLHFGNGTRLTVT.

This chain joins TRBV27 and TRBJ2-7; the D is unclear. Germline CDR1 MNHEY, CDR2 SMNVEV (reference sequence). With 3 bases removed from V and 1 base from J, the gap between germline ends came to 10 bases. The CDR3 length is 14 residues. The CDR3 coding sequence is TGTGCCAGCAGTTTTGGTGCTACTTCCTACGAGCAGTACTTC. This sequence encodes CASSFGATSYEQYF.

This sequence joins TRBV4-2 and TRBJ2-2; the match to TRBD2 covers 7 bases. Germline CDR1 and CDR2: LGHNA and YNFKEQ. Germline trimming cut 1 base from V and 4 bases from J; bases unmatched to any gene: 3. The CDR3 spans 15 residues. The CDR3 loop is CASSQAGGGTGELFF. Here the CDR3 DNA reads TGTGCCAGCAGCCAAGCGGGGGGAGGCACCGGGGAGCTGTTTTTT.

The V and J genes are TRBV5-1 and TRBJ1-1; D is unclear. V lost 0 bases, J lost 2 bases, and 11 bases lay in between. Germline values: CDR1 SGHRS, CDR2 YFSETQ. The length of the CDR3 is 15 residues. CDR3 nucleotide sequence: TGCGCCAGCAGCTTGGCCGGCGGCAGAAACACTGAAGCTTTCTTT. Protein sequence: CASSLAGGRNTEAFF.

This chain uses TRBV29-1 with TRBJ2-7; the match to TRBD2 covers 7 bases. The CDR3 sequence is 14 residues long. Germline loops: CDR1 SQVTM, CDR2 ANQGSEA. Here the CDR3 reads CSAGRAAGSHEQYF. DNA for the CDR3: TGCAGTGCGGGGAGGGCTGCGGGTTCCCACGAGCAGTACTTC.

V gene TRBV7-9 combines with J gene TRBJ1-5, with D unclear. This CDR3 has 13 amino acids. V shed 5 bases and J shed 2 bases, with 7 bases lying between them. Germline loops: CDR1 SEHNR, CDR2 FQNEAQ (reference sequence). Written as DNA, the CDR3 is TGTGCCAGCAGCCCCGGGGGCAATCAGCCCCAGCATTTT. Encoded protein: CASSPGGNQPQHF.

This clone occurred many times. The V gene is TRBV6-2 or TRBV6-3, the J gene TRBJ1-5; no reliable D call. CDR1 and CDR2 (germline): MNHEY, SVGEGT. The CDR3 totals 15 residues. The V end lost 3 bases, the J end lost 4 bases, and 13 bases lay between the germline ends. The DNA for the CDR3 is TGTGCCAGCAGTTATATTGGAGGTTTTAATCAGCCCCAGCATTTT. It is translated as CASSYIGGFNQPQHF.

As to this clone: Other DNA sequences in the sample encode the same CDR3. CDR3 loop: CASSSGDTGELFF. For the CDR3, the DNA is TGCGCCAGCTCGTCAGGGGACACCGGGGAGCTGTTTTTT. The chain couples TRBV5-1 to TRBJ2-2, with D possibly being TRBD1 (6 bases). The CDR3 length is 13 residues. Per germline, CDR1 SGHRS and CDR2 YFSETQ. Deletions cut 7 bases from V and 3 bases from J, with 10 bases between.

This clone was seen just once. The chain has TRBV5-1 and TRBJ2-7, with TRBD1 matching 9 bases. Germline CDR1 and CDR2: SGHRS and YFSETQ. The V and J ends lost 5 bases and 2 bases, in that order; junction bases with no gene match: 5. This CDR3 region has 14 residues. The CDR3 DNA reads TGCGCCAGCAGGCCGGGACAGGGCCCCTACGAGCAGTACTTC. Translation gives CASRPGQGPYEQYF.

The V call is TRBV28, the J call TRBJ1-5; 7 positions match TRBD1. CDR3 length: 15 residues. Trimming at V came to 6 bases and at J to 4 bases, leaving 9 bases not matched to a gene. Germline V gene sequence: CDR1 MDHEN, CDR2 SYDVKM. CDR3 in DNA: TGTGCCAGCAGAGGACAGGAGGCGACTAATCAGCCCCAGCATTTT. It yields the protein CASRGQEATNQPQHF.